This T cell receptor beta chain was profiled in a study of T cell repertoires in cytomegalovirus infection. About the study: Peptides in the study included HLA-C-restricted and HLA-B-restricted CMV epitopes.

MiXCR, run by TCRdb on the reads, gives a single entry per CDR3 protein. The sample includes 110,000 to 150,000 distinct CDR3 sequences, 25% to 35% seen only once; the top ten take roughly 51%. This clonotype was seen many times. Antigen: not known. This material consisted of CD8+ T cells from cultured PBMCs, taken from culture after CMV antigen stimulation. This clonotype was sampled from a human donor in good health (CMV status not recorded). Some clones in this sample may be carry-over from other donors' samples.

This CDR3 is CASSHITLDSPNQPQHF. CDR3 bases: TGTGCCAGCAGCCATATTACCTTAGACAGCCCTAATCAGCCCCAGCATTTT. The chain joins TRBV6-2 or TRBV6-3 to TRBJ1-5; D is perhaps TRBD1 (5 bases). The V gene lost 6 bases and the J gene lost 4 bases, with 22 bases spanning the gap. Germline V gene data show CDR1 as MNHEY and CDR2 as SVGEGT. The CDR3 runs 17 residues.